Below, 24 T cell receptor beta chains from the same sample are listed, as sequenced in a study of cytomegalovirus exposure and HLA in healthy donors. The PCR had 60 Vbeta and 13 Jbeta primers. Measured with immunoSEQ multiplex PCR; TCRdb has only the in-frame clones, and not every one. Of over 110,000 clones listed, around 82% were seen once; the top ten hold around 3.2%. The specimen was PBMCs. The receptors originated from a female donor in good health and CMV-seronegative.

The chain uses TRBV7-8 and TRBJ1-1; 10 bases agree with TRBD1. V dropped 3 bases and J dropped 4; count of bases not matched to a gene: 5. The CDR3 covers 15 residues. Germline lookup yields CDR1 SGHVS and CDR2 FQNEAQ. The CDR3 loop reads CASSLSRTGGTEAFF. In DNA form, the CDR3 reads TGTGCCAGCAGCTTGTCGAGGACAGGGGGCACTGAAGCTTTCTTT.

The V and J genes are TRBV10-1 and TRBJ2-2; D is possibly TRBD2 (5 bases). This CDR3 region has 15 residues. The germline V gene has CDR1 WNHNN and CDR2 SYGVQD (reference sequence). Trimming took off 3 bases at V and 2 bases at J, with 10 bases between the two ends. DNA for the CDR3: TGCGCCAGCAGTGAAGGGAGAATCAACACCGGGGAGCTGTTTTTT. It is translated as CASSEGRINTGELFF.

The chain recombines TRBV4-3 with TRBJ1-2, with a weak D call TRBD1 (5 bases). This CDR3 has 15 amino acids. V lost 0 bases, J lost 5 bases, and 13 bases lay in between. Germline CDR1 and CDR2: LGHNA and YSLEER. CDR3 DNA sequence: TGCGCCAGCAGCCAAGATGGACGGACAAGGTATGGCTACACCTTC. Its protein is CASSQDGRTRYGYTF.

The chain employs TRBV4-1 and TRBJ2-7, with D possibly being TRBD1 (6 bases). Trimming took 0 bases from V and 7 from J, leaving 19 bases between them. There are 16 residues in the CDR3. Looked up from germline, CDR1 is MGHRA and CDR2 is YSYEKL. DNA for the CDR3: TGCGCCAGCAGCCAAGATCGGCAGGGGAAAGAGAGTGAGCAGTACTTC. Amino acid sequence: CASSQDRQGKESEQYF.

The chain links TRBV5-6 to TRBJ1-1; 7 nucleotides match TRBD1. Germline V gene data show CDR1 as SGHDT and CDR2 as YYEEEE. There are 14 residues in the CDR3. The V segment lost 2 bases and the J segment 1 base; nucleotides outside the gene matches: 2. Written as DNA, the CDR3 is TGTGCCAGCAGCTTAAGGGGGCGGAACACTGAAGCTTTCTTT. Protein product: CASSLRGRNTEAFF.

The genes are TRBV7-9 and TRBJ2-1; D is uncertain. The CDR3 is made up of 14 amino acids. The V end lost 1 base, the J end lost 5 bases, and 9 bases lay between the germline ends. Per the germline V gene, CDR1 is SEHNR and CDR2 is FQNEAQ (reference sequence). The CDR3 spells CASSLVSKNNEQFF. The CDR3 DNA follows: TGTGCCAGCAGCTTAGTTAGCAAAAACAATGAGCAGTTCTTC.

The chain combines TRBV5-1 with TRBJ2-1; 10 positions match TRBD2. V lost 3 bases and J lost 4; bases outside the gene matches: 4. Germline CDR1 is SGHRS and CDR2 is YFSETQ. The CDR3 consists of 15 residues. In DNA, the CDR3 is TGCGCCAGCAGCTGGATGACTAGCGGGTACAATGAGCAGTTCTTC. Encoded protein: CASSWMTSGYNEQFF.

In DNA, the CDR3 is TGTGCCAGCAGTGCTTTCGGCGGGGCGAGCTCCTATAATTCACCCCTCCACTTT. Protein product: CASSAFGGASSYNSPLHF. V and J are TRBV27 and TRBJ1-6, with a weak D call TRBD1 (5 bases). The CDR3 sequence is 18 residues long. Trimming pared 5 bases from V and 0 bases from J, leaving 17 bases between. The germline CDR1 and CDR2 sequences are MNHEY and SMNVEV (reference sequence).

This clone has just a few counts. The chain employs TRBV19 and TRBJ2-1; D is perhaps TRBD2 (5 bases). There are 15 residues in the CDR3. Trimming cost V 2 bases and J 5 bases, with 13 bases left between them. The V gene's germline CDR1 is LNHDA and CDR2 SQIVND (reference sequence). The chain's CDR3 is CASSIFQRLDNEQFF. The CDR3 coding sequence is TGTGCCAGTAGTATATTCCAGCGGTTAGACAATGAGCAGTTCTTC.

The J gene is TRBJ2-7, the V gene TRBV28; 7 bases map to TRBD2. The CDR3 loop spans 14 amino acids. The germline V gene has CDR1 MDHEN and CDR2 SYDVKM. Losses at the gene ends were 0 bases for V and 3 bases for J; bases not matched to a gene: 2. The CDR3: CASSLWGGGYEQYF. In DNA form, the CDR3 reads TGTGCCAGCAGTTTATGGGGCGGGGGCTACGAGCAGTACTTC.

The CDR3 protein is CASSPPNLGSLTEAFF. The DNA for the CDR3 is TGTGCCAGCAGCCCGCCCAACTTGGGGAGTCTCACTGAAGCTTTCTTT. V and J are TRBV5-4 and TRBJ1-1; unclear D gene. This CDR3 comprises 16 residues. V lost 4 bases, J lost 4 bases, and 20 bases lay in between. Germline loops: CDR1 SGHNT, CDR2 YYREEE (reference sequence).

This rearrangement joins TRBV11-2 to TRBJ2-7; 8 nucleotides align to TRBD2. Germline V gene lookup returns CDR1 SGHAT and CDR2 FQNNGV. J was trimmed by 1 base and V by 2 bases; bases with no gene match: 4. CDR3 length: 15 residues. This CDR3 reads CASSLTSGGSYEQYF. The CDR3 nucleotides read TGTGCCAGCAGCTTAACTAGCGGTGGGTCCTACGAGCAGTACTTC.

The gene calls are TRBV19 and TRBJ1-6; a possible D gene is TRBD1 (5 bases). V lost 2 bases and J 9 bases, leaving 11 bases between the germline ends. There are 14 residues in the CDR3. Germline loops: CDR1 LNHDA, CDR2 SQIVND (reference sequence). In DNA form, the CDR3 reads TGTGCCAGTAGTATACGGCAGGGAAGTTCACCCCTCCACTTT. This translates into CASSIRQGSSPLHF.

The chain employs TRBV19 and TRBJ1-5; D is uncertain. This CDR3 spans 14 amino acids. CDR1 is LNHDA, CDR2 SQIVND, per germline (reference sequence). V gave up 5 bases and J gave up 0 bases, with 8 bases separating them. CDR3 sequence (DNA): TGTGCCAGTAGTGGGGAGGATAGCAATCAGCCCCAGCATTTT. Its translation: CASSGEDSNQPQHF. Full variable domain (missing parts from reference TRBV19 and TRBJ1-5): DGGITQSPKYLFRKEGQNVTLSCEQNLNHDAMYWYRQDPGQGLRLIYYSQIVNDFQKGDIAEGYSVSREKKESFPLTVTSAQKNPTAFYLCASSGEDSNQPQHFGDGTRLSIL.

The rearrangement links TRBV27 to TRBJ2-2; the D gene is possibly TRBD2 (7 bases). V lost 2 bases, J lost 6 bases, and 16 bases lay in between. The CDR3 loop spans 16 amino acids. CDR1 and CDR2 (germline): MNHEY, SMNVEV (reference sequence). As DNA, the CDR3 is TGTGCCAGCAGTTTAGGGGGGGCGAGAAAAGCCGGGGAGCTGTTTTTT. It yields the protein CASSLGGARKAGELFF.

V is TRBV10-2 and J is TRBJ2-7, with 11 bases fitting TRBD1. V was pared by 2 bases and J by 4 bases, with 13 bases of the junction left unmatched. There are 18 residues in the CDR3. Germline CDR1 reads WSHSY; CDR2 reads SAAADI. This CDR3 is CASSEISTRTGGRYEQYF. CDR3 coding DNA: TGCGCCAGCAGTGAGATCAGCACCCGGACAGGGGGCAGGTACGAGCAGTACTTC.

This clone was detected only once. The chain is built from TRBV6-5 and TRBJ2-5, with D possibly matching TRBD2 (6 bases). CDR1 is MNHEY and CDR2 is SVGAGI in the germline V gene. Trimming left V 5 bases short and J 4 bases short, with 14 bases between. The CDR3 is 14 residues long. For the CDR3, the DNA is TGTGCCAGCAGTGACTGGGGGGAGGCAGAGACCCAGTACTTC. This sequence encodes CASSDWGEAETQYF.

J is TRBJ1-2 and V is TRBV27; 8 bases are a match to TRBD1. The CDR3 is 15 amino acids. Per the germline V gene, CDR1 is MNHEY and CDR2 is SMNVEV (reference sequence). V lost 4 bases to trimming and J lost 8 bases; unmatched junction nucleotides: 12. The CDR3 protein is CASSSPGGLVEGYTF. The CDR3 nucleotides read TGTGCCAGCAGTTCTCCAGGGGGCCTGGTGGAGGGCTACACCTTC.

J is TRBJ1-6 and V is TRBV7-2; maybe TRBD1 (6 bases). V was clipped by 0 bases and J by 7 bases, with 10 bases between them. This CDR3 region has 15 residues. Germline V gene sequence: CDR1 SGHTA, CDR2 FQGNSA. The chain's CDR3 is CASSLAGGGNSPLHF. Here the CDR3 DNA reads TGTGCCAGCAGCTTAGCGGGCGGGGGCAATTCACCCCTCCACTTT.

The chain links TRBV10-2 to TRBJ2-5; 11 positions match TRBD2. The CDR3 has 15 residues. The V segment lost 6 bases and the J segment 4 bases; nucleotides outside the gene matches: 7. CDR1 WSHSY and CDR2 SAAADI come from the germline V gene. DNA of the CDR3: TGCGCCAGCAGGTTAGCGGGAGGGCCTATAGAGACCCAGTACTTC. Translated: CASRLAGGPIETQYF.

The chain combines TRBV7-2 with TRBJ1-2; D gene uncertain. The CDR3 extends over 12 amino acids. Germline CDR1 SGHTA, CDR2 FQGNSA. The ends were cut back, 6 bases at V and 5 bases at J, with 10 bases in the middle. Here the CDR3 reads CASSMTGYGYTF. The CDR3 DNA sequence: TGTGCCAGCAGTATGACTGGGTATGGCTACACCTTC.

In this sample, this clone turned up once. The chain has TRBV5-1 and TRBJ1-3; D ambiguous. V was cut by 0 bases and J by 0 bases, with 10 bases left in between. The CDR3 length is 16 residues. Germline V lookup: CDR1 SGHRS, CDR2 YFSETQ. CDR3 sequence: CASSLGSPYSGNTIYF. CDR3 DNA: TGCGCCAGCAGCTTGGGTAGCCCTTACTCTGGAAACACCATATATTTT.

V is TRBV11-2 and J is TRBJ2-7; TRBD2 matches at 10 bases. The germline CDR1 and CDR2 sequences are SGHAT and FQNNGV. The CDR3 length is 16 residues. V was pared by 7 bases and J by 5 bases, with 14 bases of the junction left unmatched. In nucleotides, the CDR3 is TGTGCCAGCAACCTCGGGGGGGGACTAGCGTATCACGAGCAGTACTTC. It codes for CASNLGGGLAYHEQYF.

The chain combines TRBV2 with TRBJ1-6; 7 bases are shared with TRBD1. The junction had 6 bases not matched to a gene; V was cut back by 6 bases and J by 7 bases. Germline V CDR1 and CDR2: SNHLY, FYNNEI. The CDR3 loop spans 14 amino acids. CDR3 amino acids: CASSSETGNSPLHF. The DNA for the CDR3 is TGTGCCAGCAGCAGCGAGACAGGGAATTCACCCCTCCACTTT. The variable domain in full, with the rest retrieved from reference TRBV2 and TRBJ1-6, is EPEVTQTPSHQVTQMGQEVILRCVPISNHLYFYWYRQILGQKVEFLVSFYNNEISEKSEIFDDQFSVERPDGSNFTLKIRSTKLEDSAMYFCASSSETGNSPLHFGNGTRLTVT.